These 11 T cell receptor beta chains share one sample of origin, sequenced in a study of vaccination and CD4 T cells after COVID-19. These receptors have no known antigen. Sequenced with the Oncomine TCR Beta short-read assay was DNA taken from cultured CD4+ T cells. One entry per CDR3 protein results from TCRdb running MiXCR on the PCR reads. The repertoire holds around 20,000 distinct CDR3 sequences, with approximately 46% as singletons. Treatment defined: roughly ten-day PBMC culture with coronavirus spike peptide pools or control peptides (ViraFEST assay). The source was CD4+ T cells from blood, cultured in vitro, collected before SARS-CoV-2 vaccination. All receptors derive from a human donor who had recovered from COVID-19.

This clonotype was recorded a few times. V gene TRBV7-2 combines with J gene TRBJ2-7, with D possibly being TRBD1 (7 bases). The CDR3 totals 14 residues. Trimming shortened V by 3 bases and J by 1 base, and 10 bases separated the two germline ends. Germline V lookup: CDR1 SGHTA, CDR2 FQGNSA. Here the CDR3 reads CASSLAGGSYEQYF. CDR3 nucleotides: TGTGCCAGCAGCTTGGCAGGGGGGTCCTACGAGCAGTACTTC.

The table lists this clonotype with a few counts. The chain uses TRBV24-1 and TRBJ1-2; 9 nucleotides agree with TRBD1. Germline V gene data show CDR1 as KGHDR and CDR2 as SFDVKD. CDR3 length equals 14 residues. V trimming: 2 bases; J trimming: 8 bases; junction bases outside the gene matches: 5. As DNA, the CDR3 is TGTGCCACCAGTGATTATAGGACAGGGGAGGGCTACACCTTC. It yields the protein CATSDYRTGEGYTF.

The chain employs TRBV12-3 or TRBV12-4 and TRBJ2-3; possibly TRBD1 for D (5 bases). V was trimmed by 3 bases and J by 1 base, leaving 11 bases between them. The CDR3 spans 15 residues. CDR3 DNA sequence: TGTGCCAGCAGTTTTCAGGGTAGTGGCACAGATACGCAGTATTTT. Protein product: CASSFQGSGTDTQYF.

The rearrangement links TRBV7-6 to TRBJ2-5; D is unresolved. The CDR3 totals 13 residues. V lost 4 bases and J 5 bases, leaving 11 bases between the germline ends. CDR1 is SGHVS and CDR2 is FNYEAQ in the germline V gene. For the CDR3, the DNA is TGTGCCAGCAGCTCCGACCCCCGGGAGACCCAGTACTTC. Translation gives CASSSDPRETQYF.

The CDR3 DNA follows: TGTGCCAGCAGTCCAGACCGGGACAGGGGATTGTATGGCTACACCTTC. Its protein is CASSPDRDRGLYGYTF. The J gene is TRBJ1-2, the V gene TRBV6-1; 10 positions agree with TRBD1. Per the germline V gene, CDR1 is MNHNS and CDR2 is SASEGT. Trimming cost V 5 bases and J 5 bases; bases outside gene matches: 11. CDR3 length: 16 amino acids.

This chain uses TRBV2 with TRBJ1-1, with D tentatively TRBD1 (5 bases). Trimming pared 3 bases from V and 2 bases from J, leaving 13 bases between. Germline CDR1 SNHLY, CDR2 FYNNEI. The CDR3 is 15 amino acids. Here the CDR3 reads CASSDGAISNTEAFF. In nucleotides, the CDR3 is TGTGCCAGCAGTGATGGGGCGATCTCTAACACTGAAGCTTTCTTT. The full variable domain, in which reference TRBV2 and TRBJ1-1 provide the parts outside the CDR3, is EPEVTQTPSHQVTQMGQEVILRCVPISNHLYFYWYRQILGQKVEFLVSFYNNEISEKSEIFDDQFSVERPDGSNFTLKIRSTKLEDSAMYFCASSDGAISNTEAFFGQGTRLTVV.

The CDR3 DNA follows: TGCGCCAGCAGTCATCGTTTAGTAGGGGAAGAGACCCAGTACTTC. As protein: CASSHRLVGEETQYF. This chain connects TRBV23-1 to TRBJ2-5, with D possibly TRBD1 on 5 matching bases. TRBV23-1 is annotated as an ORF whose role is uncertain. The CDR3 covers 15 residues. Trimming removed 3 bases at V and 3 bases at J, with 14 bases between.

This rearrangement joins TRBV10-1 to TRBJ2-7, with D possibly matching TRBD1 (9 bases). Trimming took 11 bases from V and 2 from J, leaving 25 bases between them. CDR3 length equals 16 residues. Germline V gene lookup returns CDR1 WNHNN and CDR2 SYGVQD (reference sequence). CDR3: CARPCGGTGPAYEQYF. The CDR3 region has the DNA TGCGCCCGCCCCTGCGGGGGGACAGGGCCCGCCTACGAGCAGTACTTC.

V is TRBV19 and J is TRBJ1-5; D remains ambiguous. The CDR3 extends over 12 amino acids. Germline V CDR1 and CDR2: LNHDA, SQIVND (reference sequence). V lost 2 bases, J lost 7 bases, and 6 bases lay in between. The CDR3 sequence: CASSIRGQPQHF. CDR3 DNA sequence: TGTGCCAGTAGTATACGGGGACAGCCCCAGCATTTT.

This clonotype is labeled as medium-sized. The chain employs TRBV25-1 and TRBJ2-4; D may correspond to TRBD1 or TRBD2 (6 bases each). With 2 bases removed from V and 1 base from J, the gap between germline ends came to 15 bases. CDR3 length: 17 residues. Germline loops: CDR1 MGHDK, CDR2 SYGVNS. The CDR3 loop is CASSEEGRGAAKNIQYF. In nucleotides, the CDR3 is TGTGCCAGCAGTGAAGAGGGTAGGGGGGCGGCCAAAAACATTCAGTACTTC.

The CDR3 protein is CATSRVSTGHEQYF. The CDR3 DNA follows: TGTGCCACCAGCAGAGTTTCCACCGGGCATGAGCAGTACTTC. The rearrangement links TRBV15 to TRBJ2-7; D remains unclear. Germline-derived CDR1 and CDR2 are LNHNV and YYDKDF (reference sequence). The CDR3 sequence is 14 residues long. Trimming removed 1 base from V and 7 bases from J, with 14 bases in between.